These T cell receptor beta chains were read from a single sample in a study of T cell changes during pregnancy in multiple sclerosis. Sequenced by immunoSEQ multiplex PCR; TCRdb stores in-frame clones only, minus some. The table includes about 70,000 clones, 80% to 95% detected once. The sequenced sample was CD8+ T cells from peripheral blood mononuclear cells, obtained in the third trimester of pregnancy. The receptors here all came from a female donor in good health, enrolled as a control in a pregnancy study. Each CDR3 is given with its conserved first and last residue. D genes are given only for firm matches. Rows give clone size only sometimes, using once, few, many, or a class for an expanded clone.

V gene: TRBV29-1; clone size: -; J gene: TRBJ2-3; D gene: -; CDR3 protein: CSVDGVDTQYF; CDR3 DNA: TGCAGCGTTGACGGGGTAGATACGCAGTATTTT
V gene: TRBV12-5; clone size: -; J gene: TRBJ2-1; D gene: TRBD1; CDR3 protein: CASGPGTGLYEQFF; CDR3 DNA: TGTGCTAGTGGTCCCGGGACAGGGCTCTATGAGCAGTTCTTC
V gene: TRBV7-8; clone size: -; J gene: TRBJ1-1; D gene: -; CDR3 protein: CASSPRLEAFF; CDR3 DNA: TGTGCCAGCAGCCCTAGATTGGAAGCTTTCTTT
V gene: TRBV7-6; clone size: -; J gene: TRBJ2-1; D gene: TRBD2; CDR3 protein: CASSLVSASGVGYNEQFF; CDR3 DNA: TGTGCCAGCAGCTTAGTTTCGGCTAGCGGGGTTGGTTACAATGAGCAGTTCTTC
V gene: TRBV5-6; clone size: -; J gene: TRBJ1-1; D gene: -; CDR3 protein: CASSFGGKGLAEAFF; CDR3 DNA: TGTGCCAGCAGCTTTGGGGGGAAGGGGTTGGCTGAAGCTTTCTTT
V gene: TRBV12-5; clone size: few; J gene: TRBJ1-5; D gene: -; CDR3 protein: CASGYFDGNQPQHF; CDR3 DNA: TGTGCTAGTGGTTACTTTGACGGGAATCAGCCCCAGCATTTT
V gene: TRBV5-1; clone size: -; J gene: TRBJ1-1; D gene: -; CDR3 protein: CASRAANTEAFF; CDR3 DNA: TGCGCCAGCAGGGCGGCGAACACTGAAGCTTTCTTT
V gene: TRBV29-1; clone size: -; J gene: TRBJ2-2; D gene: TRBD1; CDR3 protein: CSVEVTRQGRTGELFF; CDR3 DNA: TGCAGCGTTGAAGTAACCCGACAGGGACGGACCGGGGAGCTGTTTTTT
V gene: TRBV6-5; clone size: -; J gene: TRBJ2-7; D gene: TRBD1; CDR3 protein: CASTSPGGNYEQYF; CDR3 DNA: TGTGCCAGCACAAGTCCAGGGGGCAATTACGAGCAGTACTTC
V gene: TRBV4-3; clone size: -; J gene: TRBJ1-5; D gene: TRBD1; CDR3 protein: CASSQVHRGKEPQHF; CDR3 DNA: TGCGCCAGCAGCCAGGTCCACAGGGGCAAGGAGCCCCAGCATTTT
V gene: TRBV29-1; clone size: -; J gene: TRBJ2-7; D gene: TRBD1; CDR3 protein: CSVQGALEQYF; CDR3 DNA: TGCAGCGTACAGGGGGCGCTTGAGCAGTACTTC
V gene: TRBV27; clone size: -; J gene: TRBJ1-2; D gene: -; CDR3 protein: CASSPVSQVSFGDNYGYTF; CDR3 DNA: TGTGCCAGCAGCCCAGTGAGCCAGGTCAGCTTTGGTGATAACTATGGCTACACCTTC
V gene: TRBV5-1; clone size: -; J gene: TRBJ1-2; D gene: TRBD1; CDR3 protein: CASSLRTGGAYGYTF; CDR3 DNA: TGCGCCAGCAGCTTGAGAACAGGGGGAGCATATGGCTACACCTTC
V gene: TRBV7-9; clone size: -; J gene: TRBJ2-7; D gene: -; CDR3 protein: CASSPGTRGGEQYF; CDR3 DNA: TGTGCCAGCAGCCCCGGGACACGGGGTGGCGAGCAGTACTTC
V gene: TRBV13; clone size: once; J gene: TRBJ1-6; D gene: TRBD1; CDR3 protein: CASSLTGSSYNSPLHF; CDR3 DNA: TGTGCCAGCTCCCTGACAGGGAGCTCCTATAATTCACCCCTCCACTTT
V gene: TRBV5-6; clone size: -; J gene: TRBJ2-1; D gene: TRBD2; CDR3 protein: CASSSQHGGGVGNEQFF; CDR3 DNA: TGTGCCAGCAGCAGCCAACATGGCGGGGGGGTGGGTAATGAGCAGTTCTTC
V gene: TRBV19; clone size: few; J gene: TRBJ1-1; D gene: -; CDR3 protein: CASSTPGMNTEAFF; CDR3 DNA: TGTGCCAGTAGTACACCAGGGATGAACACTGAAGCTTTCTTT
V gene: TRBV25-1; clone size: -; J gene: TRBJ1-2; D gene: TRBD1; CDR3 protein: CASSELTGDYGYTF; CDR3 DNA: TGTGCCAGCAGTGAACTAACAGGGGACTATGGCTACACCTTC
V gene: TRBV4-3; clone size: once; J gene: TRBJ1-6; D gene: -; CDR3 protein: CASSQDRFHSPLHF; CDR3 DNA: TGCGCCAGCAGCCAAGATCGGTTCCATTCACCCCTCCACTTT
V gene: TRBV15; clone size: -; J gene: TRBJ2-1; D gene: TRBD1; CDR3 protein: CATSRVGQGLKTYNEQFF; CDR3 DNA: TGTGCCACCAGCAGAGTAGGACAGGGCCTGAAAACCTACAATGAGCAGTTCTTC
V gene: TRBV5-1; clone size: -; J gene: TRBJ1-1; D gene: -; CDR3 protein: CASSLNAAVNTEAFF; CDR3 DNA: TGCGCCAGCAGCCTGAACGCGGCAGTGAACACTGAAGCTTTCTTT
V gene: TRBV7-9; clone size: -; J gene: TRBJ1-2; D gene: -; CDR3 protein: CASTVDGNYGYTF; CDR3 DNA: TGTGCCAGCACCGTAGACGGGAACTATGGCTACACCTTC
V gene: TRBV5-8; clone size: -; J gene: TRBJ2-1; D gene: TRBD1; CDR3 protein: CASSSGTGNNEQFF; CDR3 DNA: TGTGCCAGCAGCTCGGGGACAGGTAACAATGAGCAGTTCTTC
V gene: TRBV9; clone size: once; J gene: TRBJ1-2; D gene: -; CDR3 protein: CASSSPAGSTYGYTF; CDR3 DNA: TGTGCCAGCAGCTCCCCCGCCGGGAGTACATATGGCTACACCTTC
V gene: TRBV2; clone size: -; J gene: TRBJ1-1; D gene: TRBD1; CDR3 protein: CARENRGQAFF; CDR3 DNA: TGTGCCAGAGAGAACAGGGGGCAAGCTTTCTTT
V gene: TRBV7-3; clone size: -; J gene: TRBJ2-3; D gene: TRBD2; CDR3 protein: CASSALGGAGVSDTQYF; CDR3 DNA: TGTGCCAGCAGCGCCCTCGGAGGAGCGGGGGTCTCCGATACGCAGTATTTT
V gene: TRBV4-3; clone size: -; J gene: TRBJ2-7; D gene: -; CDR3 protein: CASSQELHYEQYF; CDR3 DNA: TGCGCCAGCAGCCAAGAACTACACTACGAGCAGTACTTC
V gene: TRBV28; clone size: -; J gene: TRBJ2-3; D gene: -; CDR3 protein: CASSLFGGSTDTQYF; CDR3 DNA: TGTGCCAGCAGTTTATTTGGCGGAAGCACAGATACGCAGTATTTT
V gene: TRBV9; clone size: -; J gene: TRBJ2-3; D gene: TRBD1; CDR3 protein: CASSVAGGLTDTQYF; CDR3 DNA: TGTGCCAGCAGCGTAGCAGGGGGCTTGACAGATACGCAGTATTTT
V gene: TRBV5-6; clone size: -; J gene: TRBJ1-1; D gene: TRBD1; CDR3 protein: CASSWDRTEAFF; CDR3 DNA: TGTGCCAGCAGCTGGGACAGAACTGAAGCTTTCTTT
V gene: TRBV30; clone size: -; J gene: TRBJ1-4; D gene: TRBD1; CDR3 protein: CAWSPGGFGEKLFF; CDR3 DNA: TGTGCCTGGAGTCCAGGGGGCTTTGGTGAAAAACTGTTTTTT
V gene: TRBV6-4; clone size: -; J gene: TRBJ1-2; D gene: -; CDR3 protein: CASSAGVGYGYTF; CDR3 DNA: TGTGCCAGCAGTGCCGGGGTGGGCTATGGCTACACCTTC
V gene: TRBV5-5; clone size: few; J gene: TRBJ1-1; D gene: -; CDR3 protein: CASSLVLGDTEAFF; CDR3 DNA: TGTGCCAGCAGCTTGGTTTTGGGAGACACTGAAGCTTTCTTT
V gene: TRBV4-3; clone size: -; J gene: TRBJ1-2; D gene: -; CDR3 protein: CASSQESGWAYTF; CDR3 DNA: TGCGCCAGCAGCCAAGAGTCAGGGTGGGCCTACACCTTC
V gene: TRBV4-1; clone size: -; J gene: TRBJ2-7; D gene: TRBD1; CDR3 protein: CASSQPGTVSSYEQYF; CDR3 DNA: TGCGCCAGCAGCCAACCTGGGACAGTTTCCTCCTACGAGCAGTACTTC
V gene: TRBV30; clone size: -; J gene: TRBJ2-5; D gene: TRBD2; CDR3 protein: CAWSVLSRIWAGGVQETQYF; CDR3 DNA: TGTGCCTGGAGTGTACTGTCGAGGATTTGGGCGGGGGGGGTCCAAGAGACCCAGTACTTC
V gene: TRBV7-2; clone size: -; J gene: TRBJ1-2; D gene: TRBD1; CDR3 protein: CASSPEGAVKNGYTF; CDR3 DNA: TGTGCCAGCAGTCCCGAGGGGGCTGTTAAGAATGGCTACACCTTC
V gene: TRBV7-9; clone size: -; J gene: TRBJ2-2; D gene: TRBD1; CDR3 protein: CASSQDRGRTGELFF; CDR3 DNA: TGTGCCAGCAGTCAGGACAGGGGGCGAACCGGGGAGCTGTTTTTT
V gene: TRBV5-6; clone size: few; J gene: TRBJ1-5; D gene: -; CDR3 protein: CASSLASGGGNQPQHF; CDR3 DNA: TGTGCCAGCAGCTTGGCGTCGGGGGGCGGCAATCAGCCCCAGCATTTT
V gene: TRBV29-1; clone size: -; J gene: TRBJ1-4; D gene: TRBD1; CDR3 protein: CSVLGQGVEKLFF; CDR3 DNA: TGCAGCGTTTTGGGGCAGGGGGTTGAAAAACTGTTTTTT
V gene: TRBV9; clone size: -; J gene: TRBJ2-7; D gene: TRBD1; CDR3 protein: CASSTAGGSYEQYF; CDR3 DNA: TGTGCCAGCAGCACCGCAGGGGGCTCCTACGAGCAGTACTTC
V gene: TRBV4-2; clone size: -; J gene: TRBJ2-7; D gene: TRBD1; CDR3 protein: CASSLERQGGAYEQYF; CDR3 DNA: TGTGCCAGCAGCCTGGAGAGACAGGGTGGGGCGTACGAGCAGTACTTC
V gene: TRBV2; clone size: -; J gene: TRBJ2-1; D gene: TRBD2; CDR3 protein: CASSEALSGESSGGANEQFF; CDR3 DNA: TGTGCCAGCAGTGAAGCGCTTTCGGGCGAGAGTAGCGGGGGGGCCAATGAGCAGTTCTTC
V gene: TRBV19; clone size: -; J gene: TRBJ1-6; D gene: TRBD1; CDR3 protein: CASSTGTGSNSPLHF; CDR3 DNA: TGTGCCAGTAGTACGGGGACAGGGAGTAATTCACCCCTCCACTTT
V gene: TRBV4-3; clone size: -; J gene: TRBJ1-1; D gene: -; CDR3 protein: CASSSTVGRHTEAFF; CDR3 DNA: TGCGCCAGCAGCTCCACGGTTGGGAGGCACACTGAAGCTTTCTTT
V gene: TRBV27; clone size: -; J gene: TRBJ1-1; D gene: -; CDR3 protein: CASSGGLMNTEAFF; CDR3 DNA: TGTGCCAGCAGTGGGGGACTAATGAACACTGAAGCTTTCTTT
V gene: TRBV7-9; clone size: -; J gene: TRBJ2-5; D gene: -; CDR3 protein: CASSSPGSLGGETQYF; CDR3 DNA: TGTGCCAGCAGCTCACCCGGGTCCCTGGGGGGAGAGACCCAGTACTTC
V gene: TRBV7-9; clone size: -; J gene: TRBJ2-4; D gene: TRBD2; CDR3 protein: CASSPSLAGGPEDIQYF; CDR3 DNA: TGTGCCAGCAGCCCCTCCCTAGCGGGGGGGCCGGAAGACATTCAGTACTTC
V gene: TRBV14; clone size: -; J gene: TRBJ2-7; D gene: TRBD2; CDR3 protein: CASSQIAGGSYEQYF; CDR3 DNA: TGTGCCAGCAGCCAAATTGCGGGGGGGAGCTACGAGCAGTACTTC